A selection of T cell receptor beta chains follows, all from one sample in a study of shared clonotypes between healthy human individuals. Clones were sequenced by immunoSEQ multiplex PCR, and TCRdb holds only the in-frame ones, with some missing. Here the sample spans about 2.4 million clones, 93% being singletons. Sequencing was done on a sample of naive CD4+ T cells from PBMCs. These receptors were collected from a man between 18 and 35 years old in good health. Some clones in this sample may be carry-over from other donors' samples. Each CDR3 is given with its conserved first and last residue. Each record gives: V gene, D gene, clone size, J gene, CDR3 protein, CDR3 DNA. D genes are given only for firm matches. Some rows have no size entry. The others give once, few or many, or a class for an expanded clone.

V: TRBV4-3; D: TRBD2; size: .; J: TRBJ2-3; CDR3: CASSQEGRGAGGLGTQYF; DNA: TGCGCCAGCAGCCAAGAAGGCCGTGGGGCGGGAGGGCTTGGTACGCAGTATTTT
V: TRBV7-7; D: .; size: .; J: TRBJ1-5; CDR3: CASSAGGNQPQHF; DNA: TGTGCCAGCAGTGCAGGGGGCAATCAGCCCCAGCATTTT
V: TRBV7-8; D: .; size: .; J: TRBJ1-5; CDR3: CASSQYGTVNQPQHF; DNA: TGTGCCAGCAGCCAATACGGGACGGTGAATCAGCCCCAGCATTTT
V: TRBV11-2; D: TRBD2; size: .; J: TRBJ2-3; CDR3: CASSSYSGRRTDTQYF; DNA: TGTGCCAGCAGCTCCTATAGCGGGAGACGGACAGATACGCAGTATTTT
V: TRBV5-1; D: TRBD2; size: .; J: TRBJ2-1; CDR3: CASSLVGLGSGEQFF; DNA: TGCGCCAGCAGCTTGGTAGGACTAGGGTCTGGTGAGCAGTTCTTC
V: TRBV28; D: .; size: .; J: TRBJ1-1; CDR3: CASSPPNTEAFF; DNA: TGTGCCAGCAGTCCCCCGAACACTGAAGCTTTCTTT
V: TRBV18; D: TRBD2; size: .; J: TRBJ2-3; CDR3: CASSQSTSGTDTQYF; DNA: TGTGCCAGCTCTCAATCGACTAGCGGGACAGATACGCAGTATTTT
V: TRBV4-1; D: .; size: .; J: TRBJ1-6; CDR3: CASSQEGFRRGTNSPLHF; DNA: TGCGCCAGCAGCCAAGAAGGGTTTCGAAGGGGAACGAATTCACCCCTCCACTTT
V: TRBV19; D: TRBD1; size: .; J: TRBJ1-5; CDR3: CASSMGQPNQPQHF; DNA: TGTGCCAGTAGTATGGGACAGCCTAATCAGCCCCAGCATTTT
V: TRBV18; D: .; size: .; J: TRBJ1-1; CDR3: CASSPPISNPEAFF; DNA: TGTGCCAGCTCACCACCTATAAGCAACCCTGAAGCTTTCTTT
V: TRBV4-3; D: TRBD2; size: .; J: TRBJ2-7; CDR3: CASSFGTSGTYEQYF; DNA: TGCGCCAGCAGCTTCGGGACTAGCGGAACCTACGAGCAGTACTTC
V: TRBV14; D: TRBD1; size: .; J: TRBJ2-3; CDR3: CASSRLGQGGTDTQYF; DNA: TGTGCCAGCAGCCGTCTGGGACAGGGGGGCACAGATACGCAGTATTTT
V: TRBV5-6; D: .; size: .; J: TRBJ2-7; CDR3: CASTADIRAYEQYF; DNA: TGTGCCAGCACCGCGGACATAAGAGCCTACGAGCAGTACTTC
V: TRBV9; D: .; size: .; J: TRBJ1-2; CDR3: CASSVEPWLNYGYTF; DNA: TGTGCCAGCAGCGTAGAACCCTGGTTAAACTATGGCTACACCTTC
V: TRBV27; D: .; size: .; J: TRBJ1-1; CDR3: CASSPRGGGRTEAFF; DNA: TGTGCCAGCAGTCCTCGCGGGGGAGGTCGCACTGAAGCTTTCTTT
V: TRBV6-1; D: .; size: .; J: TRBJ1-1; CDR3: CASIETPLREAFF; DNA: TGTGCCAGCATCGAAACTCCTCTCAGGGAAGCTTTCTTT
V: TRBV5-1; D: TRBD2; size: .; J: TRBJ2-3; CDR3: CASSSGLAGVYTDTQYF; DNA: TGCGCCAGCAGCTCGGGACTAGCGGGAGTTTACACAGATACGCAGTATTTT
V: TRBV19; D: .; size: .; J: TRBJ2-7; CDR3: CASSITGKVYEQYF; DNA: TGTGCCAGTAGTATAACGGGGAAGGTCTACGAGCAGTACTTC
V: TRBV5-1; D: .; size: .; J: TRBJ2-6; CDR3: CASSLVDSGANVLTF; DNA: TGCGCCAGCAGCTTGGTCGATTCCGGGGCCAACGTCCTGACTTTC
V: TRBV19; D: .; size: .; J: TRBJ2-4; CDR3: CASSIQGAKNIQYF; DNA: TGTGCCAGTAGTATCCAGGGAGCCAAAAACATTCAGTACTTC
V: TRBV7-9; D: .; size: .; J: TRBJ1-1; CDR3: CASSPRFGRLQGNTEAFF; DNA: TGTGCCAGCAGCCCTCGGTTCGGCAGGCTCCAAGGGAACACTGAAGCTTTCTTT
V: TRBV11-2; D: .; size: .; J: TRBJ1-1; CDR3: CASSLVGNTEAFF; DNA: TGTGCCAGCAGCTTAGTCGGTAACACTGAAGCTTTCTTT
V: TRBV2; D: .; size: .; J: TRBJ1-5; CDR3: CASSESLAGHQPQHF; DNA: TGTGCCAGCAGTGAAAGCTTGGCAGGGCATCAGCCCCAGCATTTT
V: TRBV11-2; D: .; size: .; J: TRBJ2-6; CDR3: CASSLFSGANVLTF; DNA: TGTGCCAGCAGCTTGTTCTCTGGGGCCAACGTCCTGACTTTC
V: TRBV9; D: .; size: .; J: TRBJ2-5; CDR3: CASSPASGETQYF; DNA: TGTGCCAGCAGCCCCGCGTCCGGTGAGACCCAGTACTTC
V: TRBV7-9; D: .; size: .; J: TRBJ2-7; CDR3: CASSISYEQYF; DNA: TGTGCCAGCAGCATCTCCTACGAGCAGTACTTC
V: TRBV28; D: TRBD1; size: .; J: TRBJ1-2; CDR3: CASSTPGGANYGYTF; DNA: TGTGCCAGCAGTACCCCAGGGGGAGCTAACTATGGCTACACCTTC
V: TRBV2; D: .; size: .; J: TRBJ1-3; CDR3: CASSVTGSGNTIYF; DNA: TGTGCCAGCAGCGTAACAGGGAGTGGAAACACCATATATTTT
V: TRBV5-1; D: .; size: .; J: TRBJ1-4; CDR3: CASSLLYGQNEKLFF; DNA: TGCGCCAGCAGCCTCCTTTATGGCCAAAATGAAAAACTGTTTTTT
V: TRBV28; D: TRBD1; size: .; J: TRBJ1-1; CDR3: CASSTLGQGRSEAFF; DNA: TGTGCCAGCAGTACACTAGGACAGGGGAGGTCTGAAGCTTTCTTT
V: TRBV5-4; D: TRBD1; size: once; J: TRBJ2-5; CDR3: CASTSWDRGRETQYF; DNA: TGTGCCAGCACCTCGTGGGACAGGGGGCGAGAGACCCAGTACTTC
V: TRBV10-1; D: TRBD2; size: .; J: TRBJ2-1; CDR3: CASPLGASGTRPEEQFF; DNA: TGCGCCAGCCCCCTCGGGGCTAGCGGGACCCGTCCGGAAGAGCAGTTCTTC
V: TRBV30; D: .; size: once; J: TRBJ1-6; CDR3: CAWSVRFGSFSYNSPLHF; DNA: TGTGCCTGGAGTGTACGATTCGGGTCCTTCTCCTATAATTCACCCCTCCACTTT
V: TRBV14; D: TRBD1; size: .; J: TRBJ1-1; CDR3: CASSLWGGTGHTEAFF; DNA: TGTGCCAGCAGCCTCTGGGGTGGGACAGGGCACACTGAAGCTTTCTTT
V: TRBV15; D: TRBD2; size: .; J: TRBJ2-3; CDR3: CATSSRLAGLTDTQYF; DNA: TGTGCCACCAGCAGTAGACTAGCGGGACTCACAGATACGCAGTATTTT
V: TRBV27; D: .; size: .; J: TRBJ1-1; CDR3: CASSLFPRGVKNEAFF; DNA: TGTGCCAGCAGTTTATTCCCGCGGGGGGTTAAGAATGAAGCTTTCTTT
V: TRBV5-1; D: .; size: once; J: TRBJ1-2; CDR3: CASSLGGGYGYTF; DNA: TGCGCCAGCAGCTTGGGGGGCGGCTATGGCTACACCTTC
V: TRBV25-1; D: .; size: .; J: TRBJ2-3; CDR3: CASSEGLHLSTDTQYF; DNA: TGTGCCAGCAGTGAAGGCCTACATCTTTCTACAGATACGCAGTATTTT
V: TRBV25-1; D: .; size: .; J: TRBJ2-3; CDR3: CASSEAVTDTQYF; DNA: TGTGCCAGCAGTGAGGCCGTTACAGATACGCAGTATTTT
V: TRBV5-1; D: .; size: .; J: TRBJ2-1; CDR3: CASSLYRDNEQFF; DNA: TGCGCCAGCAGCTTGTACAGGGACAATGAGCAGTTCTTC
V: TRBV9; D: TRBD1; size: .; J: TRBJ2-7; CDR3: CASSVGQGGYYEQYF; DNA: TGTGCCAGCAGCGTCGGACAGGGGGGATACTACGAGCAGTACTTC